This passage covers 30 T cell receptor beta chains from one sample sequenced in a study of CD8+CD57+ T cells in acquired aplastic anemia (dated by TCRdb to the late 2010s). Expansion of CD8+CD57+ cells had been shown by flow cytometry in the patients chosen for sequencing. The instrument given in TCRdb is Illumina HiSeq 2000. Genomic DNA was used as template for profiling of TCR beta VDJ combinations and CDR3 sequences. Starting from the raw public reads, TCRdb applied fastp trimming at Q25, assembled clones with MiXCR and retained in-frame beta chains. Merged by CDR3 protein, the rows form single entries marked with the most common genes and DNA. The sample contains about 180,000 distinct CDR3 sequences, about three fifths of them found a single time. The biggest ten clones account for under 55% of the sample. The sequenced material came from sorted CD4+, CD8+, or CD8+CD57+ T cells (not recorded which) from PBMCs. These receptors all come from a human donor with aplastic anemia.

The CDR3 reads CASTNTGGSYNEQFF. The CDR3 region has the DNA TGTGCCAGCACTAATACGGGCGGATCCTACAATGAGCAGTTCTTC. V gene TRBV7-3 combines with J gene TRBJ2-1; D uncertain. Germline V lookup: CDR1 SGHTA, CDR2 FQGTGA. Deletions cut 7 bases from V and 1 base from J, with 14 bases between. The CDR3 runs 15 residues.

The chain combines TRBV10-3 with TRBJ2-3; a possible D gene is TRBD2 (6 bases). Trimming cost V 7 bases and J 9 bases, with 20 bases left between them. CDR3 length: 14 amino acids. CDR1 and CDR2 (germline): ENHRY, SYGVKD. The CDR3 sequence: CAITPGRMEGTQYF. CDR3 nucleotide sequence: TGTGCCATCACCCCAGGGCGTATGGAGGGCACGCAGTATTTT.

The chain couples TRBV20-1 to TRBJ2-7, with TRBD1 matching over 9 bases. Germline CDR1 DFQATT, CDR2 SNEGSKA (reference sequence). V gave up 6 bases and J gave up 9 bases; unmatched junction bases: 6. The CDR3 totals 11 residues. CDR3 bases: TGCAGTGCCCCAACAGGGGGCCGGCAGTACTTC. It encodes CSAPTGGRQYF.

The CDR3 protein is CASSVDGPLGQFF. Written as DNA, the CDR3 is TGTGCCAGCAGCGTAGATGGTCCTCTAGGGCAGTTCTTC. The chain has TRBV9 and TRBJ2-1; D not certain. The CDR3 is made up of 13 amino acids. Per the germline V gene, CDR1 is SGDLS and CDR2 is YYNGEE. V dropped 0 bases and J dropped 12 bases, with 13 bases sitting between them.

The table lists this clonotype with a few counts. As DNA, the CDR3 is TGTGCCAGCAGCGTAGGGGGACACAGCACCTATGGCTACACCTTC. Amino acids: CASSVGGHSTYGYTF. The V call is TRBV9, the J call TRBJ1-2, with TRBD1 as a possible D gene (6 bases). V lost 0 bases and J 4 bases, leaving 13 bases between the germline ends. This CDR3 region has 15 residues. CDR1 and CDR2 (germline): SGDLS, YYNGEE.

The genes are TRBV20-1 and TRBJ1-1; TRBD1 might be the D (5 bases). Trimming took 6 bases from V and 4 from J, leaving 18 bases between them. CDR1 and CDR2 from the germline V gene are DFQATT and SNEGSKA (reference sequence). The CDR3 runs to 14 residues. CDR3 sequence reads: CSARTGDLGTEAFF. As DNA, the CDR3 is TGCAGTGCCAGAACAGGCGACCTGGGCACTGAAGCTTTCTTT.

The chain uses TRBV19 and TRBJ1-2; unclear D gene. Germline CDR1 LNHDA, CDR2 SQIVND (reference sequence). This CDR3 is built from 13 residues. Trimming cost V 1 base and J 8 bases, with 11 bases left between them. This CDR3 reads CASSIGGGKGYTF. In DNA form, the CDR3 reads TGTGCCAGTAGTATAGGCGGCGGTAAGGGCTACACCTTC.

A few counts support this clonotype. The CDR3 nucleotides are TGCAGTGCCCCGGGACGTACAGATACGCAGTATTTT. Amino acids: CSAPGRTDTQYF. V and J are TRBV20-1 and TRBJ2-3; perhaps D is TRBD1 or TRBD2 (5 bases each). V was cut by 6 bases and J by 3 bases, with 10 bases left in between. This CDR3 contains 12 residues. Germline CDR1 and CDR2: DFQATT and SNEGSKA (reference sequence).

As to this clonotype: This may stem from a read error, because a much larger clone lies one nucleotide away. It is likely a read error, because the conserved phenylalanine at the end of the CDR3 is missing. This chain links TRBV7-8 with TRBJ1-6; perhaps TRBD1 as D (5 bases). V shed 0 bases and J shed 8 bases, with 11 bases lying between them. From germline, CDR1 is SGHVS and CDR2 FQNEAQ. This CDR3 comprises 15 residues. DNA of the CDR3: TGTGCCAGCAGCTTAGCTGGGGACTGGGATTCACCCCTCCACTCT. Translation: CASSLAGDWDSPLHS.

On this clonotype itself: Germline is not matched at one junction end, which may reflect a read error. The chain has TRBV24-1 and TRBJ2-7; possibly TRBD1 for D (6 bases). The germline gives CDR1 KGHDR, CDR2 SFDVKD. The CDR3 is made up of 15 amino acids. The CDR3 loop is CASSGPGTPSYEQYF. The CDR3 bases are TGTGCCAGCAGTGGTCCCGGGACACCTTCCTACGAGCAGTACTTC.

The chain links TRBV9 to TRBJ2-1; perhaps D is TRBD1 or TRBD2 (5 bases each). The V gene lost 3 bases and the J gene lost 6 bases, with 13 bases spanning the gap. This CDR3 is 14 amino acids long. Germline CDR1 reads SGDLS; CDR2 reads YYNGEE. This chain's CDR3 is CASSAGTRGNEQFF. The CDR3 bases are TGTGCCAGCAGCGCCGGGACCCGGGGCAATGAGCAGTTCTTC. Supplemented by reference TRBV9 and TRBJ2-1, the full variable domain reads DSGVTQTPKHLITATGQRVTLRCSPRSGDLSVYWYQQSLDQGLQFLIQYYNGEERAKGNILERFSAQQFPDLHSELNLSSLELGDSALYFCASSAGTRGNEQFFGPGTRLTVL.

The gene calls are TRBV7-9 and TRBJ2-6, with D hard to call. The CDR3 contains 19 residues. The germline V and J ends were trimmed by 7 bases and 0 bases, with 22 bases remaining between them. Germline values: CDR1 SEHNR, CDR2 FQNEAQ (reference sequence). The CDR3 loop reads CASTRLSPGFSSGANVLTF. In DNA form, the CDR3 reads TGTGCCAGCACCCGATTAAGCCCGGGTTTTAGCTCTGGGGCCAACGTCCTGACTTTC.

As concerns this clonotype: A much larger clone lies a single base off, so this may be a read error. V is TRBV5-1 and J is TRBJ2-3, with D possibly being TRBD2 (5 bases). Germline CDR1 SGHRS, CDR2 YFSETQ. The CDR3 is made up of 16 amino acids. The CDR3 region has the DNA TGCGCCAGCAGCTGGGCTTGGGAGCCTTTCACAGATGCGCAGTATTTT. It is translated as CASSWAWEPFTDAQYF.

The table lists this clonotype with many counts. The V gene is TRBV7-9, the J gene TRBJ2-7; 8 bases are shared with TRBD1. Germline V gene data show CDR1 as SEHNR and CDR2 as FQNEAQ (reference sequence). The CDR3 runs 16 residues. The junction had 6 bases not matched to a gene; V was cut back by 0 bases and J by 2 bases. This chain's CDR3 is CASSLALGTGTYEQYF. The DNA for the CDR3 is TGTGCCAGCAGCTTAGCCCTTGGGACAGGTACCTACGAGCAGTACTTC.

The CDR3 DNA is TGTGCCAGCAGTTTAACTAGCGGGTCCTACAATGAGCAGTTCTTC. It is translated as CASSLTSGSYNEQFF. This chain uses TRBV12-3 or TRBV12-4 with TRBJ2-1; 9 bases agree with TRBD2. The CDR3 extends over 15 amino acids. V shed 2 bases and J 1 base; nucleotides not matched to a gene: 0.

The rearrangement links TRBV20-1 to TRBJ1-5, with 11 bases fitting TRBD1. The CDR3 spans 14 residues. V lost 3 bases to trimming and J lost 4 bases; unmatched junction nucleotides: 2. From germline, CDR1 is DFQATT and CDR2 SNEGSKA (reference sequence). This chain's CDR3 is CSASRDRGNQPQHF. Here the CDR3 DNA reads TGCAGTGCTAGCCGGGACAGGGGGAATCAGCCCCAGCATTTT.

CDR3 residues: CASRPGPGSGTEAFF. The DNA of the CDR3 is TGTGCCAGCAGACCCGGGCCAGGGAGTGGCACTGAAGCTTTCTTT. The chain combines TRBV7-4 with TRBJ1-1, with D perhaps TRBD1 (5 bases). V dropped 6 bases and J dropped 4 bases, with 18 bases sitting between them. Per the germline V gene, CDR1 is SGHVT and CDR2 is SQSDAQ. The CDR3 runs 15 residues.

This chain connects TRBV11-2 to TRBJ2-7; D not resolved. The V gene lost 7 bases and the J gene lost 2 bases, with 15 bases spanning the gap. Germline-derived CDR1 and CDR2 are SGHAT and FQNNGV. This CDR3 has 14 residues. The CDR3: CASTYQWRTYEQYF. CDR3 coding DNA: TGTGCCAGCACTTATCAGTGGCGAACCTACGAGCAGTACTTC.

As regards this clonotype: A junction end diverges from the germline sequence, so it may reflect a read error. The chain uses TRBV2 and TRBJ2-1; D is possibly TRBD2 (6 bases). CDR1 SNHLY and CDR2 FYNNEI come from the germline V gene. The CDR3 has 16 residues. The CDR3 DNA is TGTGACAGCAGACTTCGGGACTCCCCCCGCTACAATGAGCAGTTCTTC. As protein: CDSRLRDSPRYNEQFF.

This clonotype was seen repeatedly, ten times or more. One junction end does not reproduce the germline sequence, and a read error may be involved. The chain has TRBV7-3 and TRBJ1-6, with no clear D. The CDR3 contains 13 residues. Germline V gene lookup returns CDR1 SGHTA and CDR2 FQGTGA. The CDR3 loop is CASSPAPNSPLYF. The CDR3 DNA reads TGTGCCAGCAGCCCAGCCCCGAATTCACCCCTCTACTTT.

This chain joins TRBV29-1 and TRBJ2-7, with D possibly matching TRBD1 (6 bases). The CDR3 is 14 amino acids. V was trimmed by 1 base and J by 1 base, leaving 11 bases between them. The V gene's germline CDR1 is SQVTM and CDR2 ANQGSEA. CDR3 sequence reads: CSVEVTGLSYEQYF. The CDR3 DNA is TGCAGCGTTGAAGTCACAGGGTTATCCTACGAGCAGTACTTC.

The chain joins TRBV2 to TRBJ1-2; 7 nucleotides align to TRBD1. This CDR3 has 14 amino acids. Germline assignment: CDR1 SNHLY and CDR2 FYNNEI. The ends lost 7 bases at V and 0 bases at J; junction bases unmatched: 5. The CDR3 spells CASTEQGPNYGYTF. Here the CDR3 DNA reads TGTGCCAGCACCGAACAGGGGCCTAACTATGGCTACACCTTC.

The chain has TRBV29-1 and TRBJ2-1; TRBD2 matches at 8 bases. J lost 5 bases, V lost 8 bases, and 5 bases had no gene match. The germline gives CDR1 SQVTM, CDR2 ANQGSEA. This CDR3 is 12 amino acids long. The CDR3 DNA reads TGCAGCTTCCAGCGGGGGAACAATGAGCAGTTCTTC. Translation gives CSFQRGNNEQFF.

The rearrangement joins TRBV20-1 to TRBJ2-7; D not certain. Per the germline V gene, CDR1 is DFQATT and CDR2 is SNEGSKA (reference sequence). The length of the CDR3 is 12 residues. Trimming took 3 bases from V and 4 from J, leaving 10 bases between them. CDR3 region: CSASSDTYEQYF. In nucleotides, the CDR3 is TGCAGTGCTAGCTCGGATACTTACGAGCAGTACTTC.

The rearrangement uses TRBV7-2 and TRBJ2-6; 12 nucleotides align to TRBD2. Germline CDR1 reads SGHTA; CDR2 reads FQGNSA. Trimming at V came to 5 bases and at J to 8 bases, leaving 10 bases not matched to a gene. CDR3 size: 17 residues. CDR3 nucleotides: TGTGCCAGCAGCCTAGGACTAGCGGGAATTAGGACCAACGTCCTGACTTTC. It translates to CASSLGLAGIRTNVLTF.

The V gene is TRBV2, the J gene TRBJ2-7; D is ambiguous. V lost 5 bases, J lost 6 bases, and 11 bases lay in between. Germline loops: CDR1 SNHLY, CDR2 FYNNEI. The CDR3 extends over 12 amino acids. CDR3 bases: TGTGCCAGCAGTATACGACAAGCCGAGCAGTACTTC. Protein: CASSIRQAEQYF.

The chain employs TRBV7-8 and TRBJ2-7; D might be TRBD2 (6 bases). CDR1 and CDR2 (germline): SGHVS, FQNEAQ. Trimming took off 6 bases at V and 6 bases at J, with 9 bases between the two ends. CDR3 length equals 11 residues. The DNA of the CDR3 is TGTGCCAGCAGGGGACTTGGCGAGCAGTACTTC. Amino acid sequence: CASRGLGEQYF. Based on the CDR3 plus reference TRBV7-8 and TRBJ2-7, the full variable domain is GAGVSQSPRYKVAKRGQDVALRCDPISGHVSLFWYQQALGQGPEFLTYFQNEAQLDKSGLPSDRFFAERPEGSVSTLKIQRTQQEDSAVYLCASRGLGEQYFGPGTRLTVT.

The sample holds a few counts of this clonotype. In nucleotides, the CDR3 is TGTGCCAGCAGCCGGACTAGCGGCCAAGAGACCCAGTACTTC. It yields the protein CASSRTSGQETQYF. The genes are TRBV7-9 and TRBJ2-5; 10 nucleotides agree with TRBD2. Trimming took 5 bases from V and 1 from J; bases not matched to a gene: 1. Per the germline V gene, CDR1 is SEHNR and CDR2 is FQNEAQ (reference sequence). The CDR3 totals 14 residues.

This sequence joins TRBV19 and TRBJ1-4, with D perhaps TRBD1 (5 bases). The germline V gene encodes CDR1 LNHDA and CDR2 SQIVND (reference sequence). The V end was cut by 5 bases, the J end by 6 bases, with 16 bases between. The CDR3 covers 15 residues. The CDR3 bases are TGTGCCAGTAGTCCCTCGACAGACTCCCATGAAAAACTGTTTTTT. Translated, it gives CASSPSTDSHEKLFF.

Only a few counts were recorded for this clonotype. V gene TRBV2 combines with J gene TRBJ1-1; D not certain. CDR1 is SNHLY and CDR2 is FYNNEI in the germline V gene. This CDR3 contains 13 residues. Trimming stripped 6 bases from V and 2 bases from J, with 10 bases between. The CDR3 bases are TGTGCCAGCAGACCCAGCAGAAACACTGAAGCTTTCTTT. Translation gives CASRPSRNTEAFF.